The 22 T cell receptor beta chains below come from one sample, sequenced in a study of CD8 T cells in Susac syndrome (dated by TCRdb to the late 2010s). The library was built by means of the immunoSEQ multiplex PCR assay. RNA was extracted using the RNeasy kit, and about 0.45 to 1 ug of the RNA was reverse transcribed with random hexamers. TCRdb itself trimmed the public reads at Q25 with fastp, ran MiXCR and retained productive beta chains. One record per CDR3 amino acid sequence lists the most common genes and DNA. For this sample the table gives around 150,000 distinct CDR3 sequences, of which roughly 94% were detected only once. The top ten clonotypes cover 0.085% to 0.095% of the sample. Material for sequencing was CD4+ T cells from PBMCs. The source is a human donor with multiple sclerosis.

This chain uses TRBV28 with TRBJ2-2, with D possibly being TRBD1 (5 bases). The CDR3 is 13 amino acids. Trimming shortened V by 3 bases and J by 8 bases, and 10 bases separated the two germline ends. Germline-derived CDR1 and CDR2 are MDHEN and SYDVKM. Here the CDR3 DNA reads TGTGCCAGCAGTTTTGGTGACAGAGGGGAGCTGTTTTTT. Its translation: CASSFGDRGELFF.

V gene TRBV7-9 combines with J gene TRBJ1-1; D gene uncertain. Trimming removed 1 base from V and 8 bases from J, with 5 bases in between. Germline V gene data show CDR1 as SEHNR and CDR2 as FQNEAQ (reference sequence). This CDR3 region has 11 residues. DNA of the CDR3: TGTGCCAGCAGCTTAGAGTTCGAAGCTTTCTTT. It codes for CASSLEFEAFF. Variable domain in full (rest from reference TRBV7-9 and TRBJ1-1): DTGVSQNPRHKITKRGQNVTFRCDPISEHNRLYWYRQTLGQGPEFLTYFQNEAQLEKSRLLSDRFSAERPKGSFSTLEIQRTEQGDSAMYLCASSLEFEAFFGQGTRLTVV.

This CDR3 reads CATSRDRGDRGRAFF. CDR3 coding DNA: TGTGCCACCAGCAGAGATCGAGGGGATAGAGGGAGAGCTTTCTTT. The J gene is TRBJ1-1, the V gene TRBV15; tentatively, D is TRBD1 (5 bases). Germline CDR1 is LNHNV and CDR2 is YYDKDF (reference sequence). V lost 0 bases and J 10 bases, leaving 18 bases between the germline ends. The CDR3 is 15 residues long. Full variable domain (remainder filled in from reference TRBV15 and TRBJ1-1): DAMVIQNPRYQVTQFGKPVTLSCSQTLNHNVMYWYQQKSSQAPKLLFHYYDKDFNNEADTPDNFQSRRPNTSFCFLDIRSPGLGDTAMYLCATSRDRGDRGRAFFGQGTRLTVV.

The chain uses TRBV4-1 and TRBJ2-1, with 7 bases lining up with TRBD2. The ends lost 3 bases at V and 3 bases at J; junction bases unmatched: 11. The CDR3 loop spans 17 amino acids. Germline assignment: CDR1 MGHRA and CDR2 YSYEKL. The CDR3, as DNA: TGCGCCAGCAGCCACACGGGGACTACCTCAGGCTACAATGAGCAGTTCTTC. This encodes CASSHTGTTSGYNEQFF.

The genes are TRBV19 and TRBJ2-2; unclear D gene. The ends were cut back, 7 bases at V and 4 bases at J, with 7 bases in the middle. The CDR3 is 12 residues long. Germline V gene sequence: CDR1 LNHDA, CDR2 SQIVND (reference sequence). The CDR3 protein is CASKVGTGELFF. The CDR3 DNA reads TGTGCCAGTAAGGTTGGCACCGGGGAGCTGTTTTTT. Supplemented by reference TRBV19 and TRBJ2-2, the full variable domain reads DGGITQSPKYLFRKEGQNVTLSCEQNLNHDAMYWYRQDPGQGLRLIYYSQIVNDFQKGDIAEGYSVSREKKESFPLTVTSAQKNPTAFYLCASKVGTGELFFGEGSRLTVL.

The CDR3 sequence: CASKDWGETQYF. The CDR3, as DNA: TGTGCCAGCAAGGATTGGGGTGAGACCCAGTACTTC. The V and J genes are TRBV7-2 and TRBJ2-5; no firm D call. This CDR3 has 12 residues. Trimming pared 7 bases from V and 5 bases from J, leaving 11 bases between. In germline, CDR1 is SGHTA, CDR2 FQGNSA.

CDR3 sequence: CASSYQGRAYEQYF. The CDR3 DNA is TGTGCCAGCAGTTACCAGGGGCGCGCCTACGAGCAGTACTTC. The chain employs TRBV6-5 and TRBJ2-7; a weak D match, TRBD1 (6 bases). The germline V and J ends were trimmed by 2 bases and 2 bases, with 10 bases remaining between them. Per the germline V gene, CDR1 is MNHEY and CDR2 is SVGAGI. This CDR3 comprises 14 residues.

This clonotype was seen a single time. This chain uses TRBV20-1 with TRBJ2-3, with no clear D. Germline values: CDR1 DFQATT, CDR2 SNEGSKA (reference sequence). The V end lost 2 bases, the J end lost 2 bases, and 11 bases lay between the germline ends. The CDR3 has 14 amino acids. CDR3 coding DNA: TGCAGTGCTAGATTTGTGGCCTCCACAGATACGCAGTATTTT. Its translation is CSARFVASTDTQYF.

The gene calls are TRBV5-1 and TRBJ1-5; D not resolved. The V and J ends lost 0 bases and 5 bases respectively, with 12 bases between them. CDR3 length: 15 amino acids. In germline, CDR1 is SGHRS, CDR2 YFSETQ. The CDR3 DNA sequence: TGCGCCAGCAGCTTGGGTAGTGGGCTCGATCAGCCCCAGCATTTT. Its protein product is CASSLGSGLDQPQHF.

V gene TRBV18 combines with J gene TRBJ1-3; TRBD1 matches 9 bases. Germline V gene data show CDR1 as KGHSH and CDR2 as LQKENI. The V segment lost 2 bases and the J segment 4 bases; nucleotides outside the gene matches: 3. The CDR3 runs to 15 residues. CDR3 protein: CASSPRQGVGNTIYF. DNA for the CDR3: TGTGCCAGCTCACCAAGACAGGGGGTCGGAAACACCATATATTTT.

The chain links TRBV20-1 to TRBJ2-6, with no clear D. This CDR3 has 14 amino acids. Germline V gene sequence: CDR1 DFQATT, CDR2 SNEGSKA (reference sequence). Trimming removed 6 bases at V and 1 base at J, with 10 bases between. The CDR3 sequence: CSAETASGANVLTF. The CDR3 DNA follows: TGCAGTGCGGAGACCGCATCTGGGGCCAACGTCCTGACTTTC.

This clonotype was recorded once. The chain is built from TRBV28 and TRBJ2-5; 11 nucleotides align to TRBD1. V lost 8 bases to trimming and J lost 1 base; unmatched junction nucleotides: 15. CDR1 and CDR2 (germline): MDHEN, SYDVKM. The CDR3 sequence is 18 residues long. The CDR3 protein is CASRKRRTGGPLQETQYF. The CDR3, as DNA: TGTGCCAGCCGGAAACGACGGACAGGGGGCCCTCTCCAAGAGACCCAGTACTTC.

The chain uses TRBV15 and TRBJ2-5; perhaps D is TRBD1 or TRBD2 (7 bases each). The CDR3 is 16 amino acids. V lost 3 bases, J lost 5 bases, and 19 bases lay in between. Per the germline V gene, CDR1 is LNHNV and CDR2 is YYDKDF (reference sequence). The CDR3 DNA reads TGTGCCACCAGCAGGAGGGGGCGGGAGTTTAGGGAGACCCAGTACTTC. It is translated as CATSRRGREFRETQYF.

This clonotype was detected once. The rearrangement joins TRBV7-9 to TRBJ1-2; 7 nucleotides agree with TRBD1. J was trimmed by 8 bases and V by 0 bases; bases with no gene match: 9. The CDR3 loop spans 15 amino acids. The germline gives CDR1 SEHNR, CDR2 FQNEAQ (reference sequence). The CDR3 nucleotides are TGTGCCAGCAGCTTAGCGTCGCCAGGGGGGCAGGGCTACACCTTC. This gives the protein CASSLASPGGQGYTF.

In this sample, this clonotype turned up once. V gene TRBV5-1 combines with J gene TRBJ1-1; D is unresolved. The CDR3 extends over 12 amino acids. The V end lost 4 bases, the J end lost 7 bases, and 11 bases lay between the germline ends. The germline V gene encodes CDR1 SGHRS and CDR2 YFSETQ. CDR3 residues: CASSPGGIEAFF. DNA for the CDR3: TGCGCCAGCAGCCCGGGAGGGATTGAAGCTTTCTTT.

This chain links TRBV10-3 with TRBJ2-7; 7 bases map to TRBD1. CDR1 ENHRY and CDR2 SYGVKD come from the germline V gene. This CDR3 region has 17 residues. The V gene end was trimmed by 7 bases and the J gene end by 5 bases; junction bases not matched to a gene: 20. The CDR3 sequence is CAIKENSGTNRGDEQYF. In DNA, the CDR3 is TGTGCCATCAAGGAAAACTCCGGCACCAACAGGGGAGACGAGCAGTACTTC.

This rearrangement joins TRBV19 to TRBJ2-1, with D possibly TRBD2 on 6 matching bases. This CDR3 region has 15 residues. Trimming left V 7 bases short and J 0 bases short, with 13 bases between. Germline V gene sequence: CDR1 LNHDA, CDR2 SQIVND (reference sequence). The CDR3 region is CASKDGSSSYNEQFF. The CDR3 bases are TGTGCCAGTAAGGACGGGAGCAGCTCCTACAATGAGCAGTTCTTC. Full variable domain (outside the CDR3, taken from reference TRBV19 and TRBJ2-1): DGGITQSPKYLFRKEGQNVTLSCEQNLNHDAMYWYRQDPGQGLRLIYYSQIVNDFQKGDIAEGYSVSREKKESFPLTVTSAQKNPTAFYLCASKDGSSSYNEQFFGPGTRLTVL.

This clonotype occurred once. The chain recombines TRBV6-2 or TRBV6-3 with TRBJ2-7, with D possibly being TRBD2 (6 bases). Trimming took off 10 bases at V and 0 bases at J, with 13 bases between the two ends. The CDR3 is 13 amino acids. Per germline, CDR1 MNHEY and CDR2 SVGEGT. The CDR3 here is CAILGSGSYEQYF. The CDR3 DNA follows: TGTGCCATCCTGGGTAGCGGCTCCTACGAGCAGTACTTC.

Of note for this clonotype: An end of the junction differs from the germline gene, which may be a read error. The chain links TRBV7-7 to TRBJ2-3, with TRBD2 matching 8 bases. CDR3 length: 11 amino acids. The germline gives CDR1 SSHAT, CDR2 FNYEAQ (reference sequence). The CDR3 loop reads CSSGSADTQYF. The CDR3 region has the DNA TGCTCCAGCGGGAGCGCAGATACGCAGTATTTT.

This chain uses TRBV18 with TRBJ1-4; D possibly corresponds to TRBD1 (5 bases). This CDR3 contains 13 residues. Germline CDR1 KGHSH, CDR2 LQKENI. The ends were cut back, 3 bases at V and 4 bases at J, with 6 bases in the middle. CDR3 sequence (DNA): TGTGCCAGCTCACCGGGACTTAATGAAAAACTGTTTTTT. The encoded protein is CASSPGLNEKLFF.

Only one count was recorded for this clonotype. An end of the junction does not agree with germline; a read error may underlie this. The chain uses TRBV5-1 and TRBJ1-4; no clear D gene. The CDR3 sequence is 14 residues long. Germline CDR1 reads SGHRS; CDR2 reads YFSETQ. For the CDR3, the DNA is TGCGCCAGCAGCCATCAAGCAACTAACGAAAAACTGTTTTTT. Its translation is CASSHQATNEKLFF.

J is TRBJ1-3 and V is TRBV7-9, with D tentatively TRBD1 (5 bases). V was cut by 2 bases and J by 0 bases, with 11 bases left in between. CDR3 size: 16 residues. CDR1 is SEHNR and CDR2 is FQNEAQ in the germline V gene (reference sequence). CDR3 sequence reads: CASSLMGTFSGNTIYF. CDR3 bases: TGTGCCAGCAGCTTAATGGGGACGTTCTCTGGAAACACCATATATTTT.